The rows below give T cell receptor beta chains drawn from one sample of a study of T cells in Graves' hyperthyroidism and ophthalmopathy. TCRdb called the multiplex PCR reads again in MiXCR, with one record for every CDR3 protein. The profile shows approximately 370,000 distinct CDR3 sequences, approximately 17% of them singletons. The sample comprised blood. The origin of the receptors is a woman in her twenties or thirties with Graves' hyperthyroidism that later progressed to Graves' ophthalmopathy. CDR3s include the opening cysteine and the closing phenylalanine or tryptophan. The D gene is left open where the match is weak. Size is omitted from some rows. Given values are once, few, many or a class for expanded clones.

v_gene	d_gene	abundance	j_gene	CDR3aa	CDR3nt
TRBV2	-	many	TRBJ1-6	CASSLSNSPLHF	TGTGCCAGCAGTCTAAGCAATTCACCCCTCCACTTT
TRBV2	-	once	TRBJ1-1	CASSLIPPGNTEAFF	TGTGCCAGCAGTCTAATTCCTCCTGGGAACACTGAAGCTTTCTTT
TRBV28	-	-	TRBJ1-2	CASSSRGISYGYTF	TGTGCCAGCAGTTCTCGGGGAATTTCGTATGGCTACACCTTC
TRBV7-9	-	many	TRBJ1-1	CASSLEDRNTEAFF	TGTGCCAGCAGCTTAGAGGACAGGAACACTGAAGCTTTCTTT
TRBV4-1	-	-	TRBJ1-6	CASSQEPLGSPLHF	TGCGCCAGCAGCCAAGAGCCCCTCGGTTCACCCCTCCACTTT
TRBV10-3	-	few	TRBJ2-3	CAISESGGGFTSTDTQYF	TGTGCCATCAGTGAGTCTGGGGGGGGCTTCACTAGCACAGATACGCAGTATTTT
TRBV12-3/TRBV12-4	-	-	TRBJ2-1	CASSLRRFTNEQFF	TGTGCCAGCAGTCTCCGGAGGTTCACCAATGAGCAGTTCTTC
TRBV29-1	-	-	TRBJ2-3	CSVVWDTQYF	TGCAGCGTTGTATGGGATACGCAGTATTTT
TRBV4-1	-	many	TRBJ2-5	CASSQLPGPQETQYF	TGCGCCAGCAGCCAACTCCCCGGACCTCAGGAGACCCAGTACTTC
TRBV7-8	-	many	TRBJ1-5	CASSLMGSSSYNQPQHF	TGTGCCAGCAGCTTGATGGGGTCTAGCAGTTACAATCAGCCCCAGCATTTT
TRBV4-2	TRBD2	-	TRBJ2-1	CASSEGLATDEQFF	TGTGCCAGCAGCGAGGGACTAGCGACGGATGAGCAGTTCTTC
TRBV29-1	-	many	TRBJ2-3	CSVRQGIRDTQYF	TGCAGCGTTCGGCAGGGGATTCGAGATACGCAGTATTTT
TRBV20-1	TRBD1	-	TRBJ1-1	CSAPRQGREAFF	TGCAGTGCTCCTCGACAGGGTCGCGAAGCTTTCTTT
TRBV13	TRBD2	few	TRBJ2-2	CASSSLAGVPGELFF	TGTGCCAGCAGCTCACTAGCGGGAGTCCCCGGGGAGCTGTTTTTT
TRBV2	TRBD1	many	TRBJ1-2	CASSYDRGNYGYTF	TGTGCCAGCAGTTATGACAGGGGAAACTATGGCTACACCTTC
TRBV7-2	-	many	TRBJ1-2	CASSLEVSDYGYTF	TGTGCCAGCAGCTTAGAGGTCAGCGACTATGGCTACACCTTC
TRBV11-2	TRBD2	few	TRBJ2-1	CASSLAGGLVSNEQFF	TGTGCCAGCAGCTTAGCCGGGGGACTAGTGAGCAATGAGCAGTTCTTC
TRBV12-5	-	-	TRBJ1-2	CASGSTANYGYTF	TGTGCTAGTGGTTCGACAGCTAACTATGGCTACACCTTC
TRBV7-2	-	-	TRBJ2-6	CASSFRERYSGANVLTF	TGTGCCAGCAGCTTTCGGGAGAGATACTCTGGGGCCAACGTCCTGACTTTC
TRBV7-9	TRBD1	many	TRBJ2-5	CASSHGDRGGRETQYF	TGTGCCAGCAGCCACGGCGACAGGGGGGGGAGAGAGACCCAGTACTTC
TRBV19	TRBD1	many	TRBJ1-1	CASSIKGARTLNTEAFF	TGTGCCAGTAGTATTAAGGGGGCGAGAACCTTGAACACTGAAGCTTTCTTT
TRBV18	-	-	TRBJ2-1	CASSDEEGPGNEQFF	TGTGCCAGCTCTGACGAAGAGGGCCCGGGGAATGAGCAGTTCTTC
TRBV11-2	-	-	TRBJ2-1	CASSLDQGPEQFF	TGTGCCAGCAGCTTAGATCAAGGCCCGGAGCAGTTCTTC
TRBV6-5	TRBD2	many	TRBJ2-7	CASSYSGGGSGSFTEQYF	TGTGCCAGCAGTTACTCAGGTGGGGGTAGCGGGAGTTTCACCGAGCAGTACTTC
TRBV29-1	-	many	TRBJ1-1	CSVERDRSSSFF	TGCAGCGTTGAGAGGGACCGTAGTTCATCTTTCTTT
TRBV6-6	-	many	TRBJ1-4	CASSYTGGGEKLFF	TGTGCCAGCAGTTACACCGGGGGAGGTGAAAAACTGTTTTTT
TRBV15	-	-	TRBJ1-4	CATSRASATNEKLFF	TGTGCCACCAGCAGAGCCTCTGCAACTAATGAAAAACTGTTTTTT
TRBV27	-	many	TRBJ1-2	CASTSSFLISAGYGYTF	TGTGCCAGCACCTCCTCTTTTCTTATTTCAGCCGGCTATGGCTACACCTTC
TRBV20-1	-	-	TRBJ2-1	CSAQSVSGGNNEQFF	TGCAGTGCCCAGTCCGTCTCCGGGGGAAACAATGAGCAGTTCTTC
TRBV7-9	TRBD2	few	TRBJ2-1	CASSLPSGTSGSRSYNEQFF	TGTGCCAGCAGCCTCCCCTCCGGGACTAGCGGGAGCAGGTCCTACAATGAGCAGTTCTTC
TRBV5-1	-	many	TRBJ1-5	CASSLAGGNQPQHF	TGCGCCAGCAGCTTGGCCGGGGGAAATCAGCCCCAGCATTTT
TRBV27	-	once	TRBJ1-5	CASSLRSGVQPQHF	TGTGCCAGCAGTTTAAGGTCCGGGGTTCAGCCCCAGCATTTT
TRBV5-1	-	-	TRBJ1-1	CASSFHFQGGEAFF	TGCGCCAGCAGCTTTCACTTCCAGGGCGGTGAAGCTTTCTTT
TRBV5-1	TRBD2	many	TRBJ2-2	CASSFRSSGIPRRVGELFF	TGCGCCAGCAGCTTTAGGTCTAGCGGGATCCCCCGTCGGGTCGGGGAGCTGTTTTTT
TRBV5-1	TRBD1	many	TRBJ1-1	CASRSRDRVDTEAFF	TGCGCCAGCAGATCCCGGGACAGGGTCGACACTGAAGCTTTCTTT
TRBV20-1	-	many	TRBJ1-2	CSVNRGSPNYGYTF	TGCAGTGTAAACCGGGGGTCCCCTAACTATGGCTACACCTTC
TRBV6-5	-	many	TRBJ2-7	CASSYAIAQEQYF	TGTGCCAGCAGTTACGCGATAGCTCAGGAGCAGTACTTC
TRBV6-1	-	many	TRBJ2-5	CASSYQGEFETQYF	TGTGCCAGCAGCTACCAAGGGGAATTCGAGACCCAGTACTTC
TRBV30	TRBD2	many	TRBJ2-2	CAWKPGGAGELFF	TGTGCCTGGAAGCCGGGAGGGGCCGGGGAGCTGTTTTTT
TRBV4-1	-	-	TRBJ1-1	CASSQDLHTEAFF	TGCGCCAGCAGCCAAGATCTGCACACTGAAGCTTTCTTT
TRBV30	TRBD1	many	TRBJ1-4	CAWSVGTGDEKLFF	TGTGCCTGGAGTGTCGGGACAGGGGATGAAAAACTGTTTTTT
TRBV20-1	-	many	TRBJ2-7	CSARDPRGRSSYEQYF	TGCAGTGCTAGAGATCCACGGGGAAGGAGCTCCTACGAGCAGTACTTC
TRBV29-1	TRBD1	few	TRBJ1-2	CSVQTGTVNYGYTF	TGCAGCGTTCAGACAGGGACAGTTAACTATGGCTACACCTTC
TRBV29-1	TRBD1	many	TRBJ1-1	CSVAWDRYTEAFF	TGCAGCGTTGCTTGGGACAGATACACTGAAGCTTTCTTT
TRBV7-9	-	few	TRBJ2-2	CASSIARGSGELFF	TGTGCCAGCAGTATCGCCAGGGGTTCCGGGGAGCTGTTTTTT
TRBV5-1	-	many	TRBJ1-3	CASSLGSLGNTIYF	TGCGCCAGCAGCTTGGGATCTCTTGGAAACACCATATATTTT
TRBV13	-	many	TRBJ2-5	CASRTGLGAQETQYF	TGTGCCAGCCGAACCGGGCTGGGGGCTCAAGAGACCCAGTACTTC
TRBV27	TRBD2	many	TRBJ2-3	CASSLARGGTDTQYF	TGTGCCAGCAGTTTAGCGCGGGGGGGCACAGATACGCAGTATTTT
TRBV4-2	-	few	TRBJ2-2	CASSQDAGLDPGELFF	TGTGCCAGCAGCCAAGATGCTGGGTTGGATCCCGGGGAGCTGTTTTTT
TRBV28	TRBD1	many	TRBJ1-2	CASTTDNQDRGDGYTF	TGTGCCAGCACCACGGACAATCAGGACAGGGGGGATGGCTACACCTTC
TRBV29-1	TRBD1	many	TRBJ1-2	CSVVPTGSYGYTF	TGCAGCGTTGTACCGACAGGGAGCTATGGCTACACCTTC
TRBV5-6	-	many	TRBJ1-5	CASSLNQGQPQHF	TGTGCCAGCAGCTTGAACCAGGGTCAGCCCCAGCATTTT
TRBV5-1	TRBD1	many	TRBJ1-2	CASSGSTGVRGYTF	TGCGCCAGCAGCGGCAGCACAGGGGTGCGAGGCTACACCTTC